One sample yielded the 5 T cell receptor beta chains listed below, sequenced in a study of molecular identifiers for immune sequencing clone quantification. TCRdb ran MiXCR on the PCR reads and lists one entry per CDR3 protein. The sample yields more than 450,000 distinct CDR3 sequences, about 20% seen once. Material for sequencing was naive CD8+ T cells from blood, with Jurkat cell RNA spiked in. The sample's subset: FACS-sorted CD8+CD4-CCR7+CD45RA+ naive T cells. Receptor source: a human donor in good health. Some libraries in this study had Jurkat cell RNA spiked in.

Regarding this clonotype: A much larger clone is a single base away; this may be a read error. Likely a read error: the CDR3 ends without its conserved phenylalanine or tryptophan. This rearrangement joins TRBV29-1 to TRBJ2-7; TRBD1 matches at 10 bases. V gave up 6 bases and J gave up 6 bases; unmatched junction bases: 5. The length of the CDR3 is 12 residues. Germline V gives CDR1 SQVTM, CDR2 ANQGSEA. CDR3: CSVGTGAGEQYL. CDR3 DNA sequence: TGCAGCGTAGGGACAGGGGCGGGCGAGCAGTACCTC.

To note about this clonotype: With a much larger clone just one base away, this may be a read error. The V call is TRBV28, the J call TRBJ2-3; maybe TRBD1 (5 bases). Germline V gene lookup returns CDR1 MDHEN and CDR2 SYDVKM. This CDR3 has 14 amino acids. The CDR3 protein is CAGPATDRTGTQYF. The CDR3 DNA reads as TGTGCCGGCCCTGCGACAGACCGCACAGGTACGCAGTATTTT. The variable domain in full, with the rest retrieved from reference TRBV28 and TRBJ2-3, is DVKVTQSSRYLVKRTGEKVFLECVQDMDHENMFWYRQDPGLGLRLIYFSYDVKMKEKGDIPEGYSVSREKKERFSLILESASTNQTSMYLCAGPATDRTGTQYFGPGTRLTVL.

This chain links TRBV12-3 or TRBV12-4 with TRBJ2-1, with 13 bases aligning to TRBD2. There are 16 residues in the CDR3. V lost 5 bases, J lost 8 bases, and 9 bases stayed unmatched. CDR3 coding DNA: TGTGCCAGCAGTCCAGAGACTAGCGGGAGGACCCATGAGCAGTTCTTC. Protein product: CASSPETSGRTHEQFF.

Worth noting for this clonotype: A much larger clone differs by one base, so this may be a read error. The chain has TRBV5-6 and TRBJ1-5, with D possibly matching TRBD1 (6 bases). The CDR3 has 13 amino acids. Germline V gene lookup returns CDR1 SGHDT and CDR2 YYEEEE. Trimming took 10 bases from V and 5 from J, leaving 16 bases between them. The CDR3 loop is CAGGTGGYQPQHF. The CDR3 coding sequence is TGTGCCGGCGGCACGGGGGGCTATCAGCCCCAGCATTTT.

At least ten counts were recorded for this clonotype. The chain has TRBV4-1 and TRBJ1-1, with 7 bases identical to TRBD1. CDR3 length: 16 residues. Germline CDR1 is MGHRA and CDR2 is YSYEKL. Trimming removed 0 bases from V and 5 bases from J; junction bases left unmatched: 9. The CDR3 sequence is CASSQDKGGARTEAFF. The CDR3 region has the DNA TGCGCCAGCAGCCAAGATAAAGGGGGCGCAAGGACTGAAGCTTTCTTT.